This T cell receptor beta chain was observed in a study of blood T cell repertoires in COVID-19. The overall study: Sample material is recorded as cDNA or gDNA derived from T cells, B-cell-depleted T cells, or PBMCs.

Libraries were prepared by immunoSEQ multiplex PCR; TCRdb keeps only in-frame clonotypes and omits some of them. This table holds 55,000 to 85,000 clones, 87% found once. V lost 1 base, J lost 6 bases, and 10 bases lay in between. The CDR3 covers 13 residues. CDR1 and CDR2 (germline): SGHTS, YDEGEE. This sequence joins TRBV5-8 and TRBJ2-5; D ambiguous. Sample: peripheral blood. The source of this sequence is a woman between 18 and 29 years old with acute or convalescent COVID-19. The CDR3 DNA reads as TGTGCCAGCAGCTTGTACAGTTTCCAGACCCAGTACTTC. Encoded protein: CASSLYSFQTQYF. Filled out from reference TRBV5-8 and TRBJ2-5, the complete variable domain reads EAGVTQSPTHLIKTRGQQATLRCSPISGHTSVYWYQQALGLGLQFLLWYDEGEERNRGNFPPRFSGRQFPNYSSELNVNALELEDSALYLCASSLYSFQTQYFGPGTRLLVL.